This is a list of T cell receptor beta chains from one sample in a study of OX40 agonist ivuxolimab in advanced cancers. Assay used: immunoSEQ multiplex PCR; TCRdb lists only in-frame clones, some missing. The sample has fewer than 90,000 clones; over 85% are singletons. The sequencing here drew on CD4+ or CD8+ T cells sorted from blood, taken in a trial of the OX40 agonist ivuxolimab. Receptors were obtained from an adult with an advanced solid tumor such as melanoma, head and neck, liver or kidney cancer. Each CDR3 is given with its conserved first and last residue. Fields, in order: J gene, clone size, D gene, V gene, CDR3 DNA, CDR3 protein. A D gene is named only where the DNA matches it firmly. Rows give clone size only sometimes, using once, few, many, or a class for an expanded clone.

j_call: TRBJ1-1
clone_size: .
d_call: .
v_call: TRBV28
cdr3_nt: TGTGCCAGCAGTTTTAGGGGGACGGAAACTGAAGCTTTCTTT
cdr3_aa: CASSFRGTETEAFF

j_call: TRBJ2-1
clone_size: .
d_call: TRBD2
v_call: TRBV7-6
cdr3_nt: TGTGCCAGCAGCTTAGAGCCTAGCGGGAGAAATGAGCAGTTCTTC
cdr3_aa: CASSLEPSGRNEQFF

j_call: TRBJ1-1
clone_size: .
d_call: .
v_call: TRBV28
cdr3_nt: TGTGCCAGCACCTTGGGTTTGAACACTGAAGCTTTCTTT
cdr3_aa: CASTLGLNTEAFF

j_call: TRBJ2-7
clone_size: .
d_call: .
v_call: TRBV6-1
cdr3_nt: TGTGCCGGCGCCCTGGGGGCGGGAGATCACGAGCAGTACTTC
cdr3_aa: CAGALGAGDHEQYF

j_call: TRBJ2-2
clone_size: few
d_call: .
v_call: TRBV9
cdr3_nt: TGTGCCAGCAGCGTAGTCCAGGTCGGAGGGGAGCTGTTTTTT
cdr3_aa: CASSVVQVGGELFF

j_call: TRBJ1-1
clone_size: .
d_call: .
v_call: TRBV6-5
cdr3_nt: TGTGCCAGCAGCCCCCGGGGAGGGAACACTGAAGCTTTCTTT
cdr3_aa: CASSPRGGNTEAFF

j_call: TRBJ2-7
clone_size: .
d_call: .
v_call: TRBV4-1
cdr3_nt: TGCGCCAGCAGCCAAGAAGAGTTGGGACCCTACGAGCAGTACTTC
cdr3_aa: CASSQEELGPYEQYF

j_call: TRBJ2-7
clone_size: .
d_call: .
v_call: TRBV18
cdr3_nt: TGTGCCAGCTCACCACCAACCCTCATCCGGTCAGGTCCCCCCTACGAGCAGTACTTC
cdr3_aa: CASSPPTLIRSGPPYEQYF

j_call: TRBJ2-2
clone_size: .
d_call: .
v_call: TRBV9
cdr3_nt: TGTGCCAGCAGCGTAGACGGGGAGCTGTTTTTT
cdr3_aa: CASSVDGELFF

j_call: TRBJ1-1
clone_size: once
d_call: .
v_call: TRBV10-3
cdr3_nt: TGTGCCATCAGAAAGGACGGGAACACTGAAGCTTTCTTT
cdr3_aa: CAIRKDGNTEAFF

j_call: TRBJ1-1
clone_size: .
d_call: .
v_call: TRBV11-2
cdr3_nt: TGTGCCAGCAGCCCGGGGACCGTAGTCCTTGAAGCTTTCTTT
cdr3_aa: CASSPGTVVLEAFF

j_call: TRBJ1-2
clone_size: .
d_call: TRBD1
v_call: TRBV10-3
cdr3_nt: TGTGCCATCGAGAGACAGGGGGGTGGCTACACCTTC
cdr3_aa: CAIERQGGGYTF

j_call: TRBJ1-2
clone_size: .
d_call: .
v_call: TRBV5-1
cdr3_nt: TGCGCCAGCAGCCAAACTAACTATGGCTACACCTTC
cdr3_aa: CASSQTNYGYTF

j_call: TRBJ2-2
clone_size: .
d_call: .
v_call: TRBV14
cdr3_nt: TGTGCCAGCAGCCAAGACTGGGACTCCCCGAACACCGGGGAGCTGTTTTTT
cdr3_aa: CASSQDWDSPNTGELFF

j_call: TRBJ2-7
clone_size: .
d_call: TRBD1
v_call: TRBV19
cdr3_nt: TGTGCCAGTAGTACCTTCGGGACAGGGGCTTACGAGCAGTACTTC
cdr3_aa: CASSTFGTGAYEQYF

j_call: TRBJ2-4
clone_size: .
d_call: TRBD2
v_call: TRBV28
cdr3_nt: TGTGCCAGCCTGGGACTAGCGGGGGGGCCAAGTAACATTCAGTACTTC
cdr3_aa: CASLGLAGGPSNIQYF

j_call: TRBJ2-7
clone_size: .
d_call: .
v_call: TRBV27
cdr3_nt: TGTGCCAGCAGTTCGCTCGGAGACTACGAGCAGTACTTC
cdr3_aa: CASSSLGDYEQYF

j_call: TRBJ2-1
clone_size: .
d_call: .
v_call: TRBV7-8
cdr3_nt: TGTGCCAGCAGCTTAGATGGCTTCAGCTCCTACAATGAGCAGTTCTTC
cdr3_aa: CASSLDGFSSYNEQFF

j_call: TRBJ1-1
clone_size: .
d_call: .
v_call: TRBV27
cdr3_nt: TGTGCCAGCAGTTTATCGGGCACTACTGAAGCTTTCTTT
cdr3_aa: CASSLSGTTEAFF

j_call: TRBJ1-2
clone_size: few
d_call: .
v_call: TRBV9
cdr3_nt: TGTGCCAGCAGCACACAAAACTATGGCTACACCTTC
cdr3_aa: CASSTQNYGYTF

j_call: TRBJ1-4
clone_size: .
d_call: .
v_call: TRBV11-2
cdr3_nt: TGTGCCAGCAGTCCCGCGGGGGGTGCAACTAATGAAAAACTGTTTTTT
cdr3_aa: CASSPAGGATNEKLFF

j_call: TRBJ2-7
clone_size: .
d_call: .
v_call: TRBV6-1
cdr3_nt: TGTGCCAGCAGTGTTCGTGGTCTCTACGAGCAGTACTTC
cdr3_aa: CASSVRGLYEQYF

j_call: TRBJ1-5
clone_size: few
d_call: .
v_call: TRBV19
cdr3_nt: TGTGCCAGTAGTAAACCAGGACAGTCAGATCAGCCCCAGCATTTT
cdr3_aa: CASSKPGQSDQPQHF